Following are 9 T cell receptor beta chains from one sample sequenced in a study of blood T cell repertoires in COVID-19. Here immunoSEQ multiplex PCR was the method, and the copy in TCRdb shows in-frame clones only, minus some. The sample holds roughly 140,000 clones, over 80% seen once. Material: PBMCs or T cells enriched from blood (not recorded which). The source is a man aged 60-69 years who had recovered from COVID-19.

The CDR3 loop is CASSLAPGTGYNSPLHF. The CDR3 DNA reads as TGTGCCAGCAGCTTAGCGCCTGGGACAGGGTATAATTCACCCCTCCACTTT. The V gene is TRBV7-9, the J gene TRBJ1-6, with 9 nucleotides matching TRBD1. Germline CDR1 is SEHNR and CDR2 is FQNEAQ (reference sequence). CDR3 length: 17 residues. Trimming took 0 bases from V and 4 from J; bases not matched to a gene: 4.

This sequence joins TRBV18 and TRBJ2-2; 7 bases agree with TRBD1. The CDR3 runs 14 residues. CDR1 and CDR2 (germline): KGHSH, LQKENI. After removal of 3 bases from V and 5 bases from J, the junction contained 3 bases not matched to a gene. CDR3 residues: CASSPSRGTGELFF. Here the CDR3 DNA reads TGTGCCAGCTCACCGTCCAGGGGGACCGGGGAGCTGTTTTTT. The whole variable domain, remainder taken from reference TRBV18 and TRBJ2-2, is NAGVMQNPRHLVRRRGQEARLRCSPMKGHSHVYWYRQLPEEGLKFMVYLQKENIIDESGMPKERFSAEFPKEGPSILRIQQVVRGDSAAYFCASSPSRGTGELFFGEGSRLTVL.

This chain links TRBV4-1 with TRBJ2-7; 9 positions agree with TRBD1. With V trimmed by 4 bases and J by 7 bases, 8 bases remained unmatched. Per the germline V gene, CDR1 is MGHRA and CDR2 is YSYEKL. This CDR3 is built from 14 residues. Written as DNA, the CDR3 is TGCGCCAGCAGCCCAGGGACAGGGTGGGGGGAGCAGTACTTC. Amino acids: CASSPGTGWGEQYF.

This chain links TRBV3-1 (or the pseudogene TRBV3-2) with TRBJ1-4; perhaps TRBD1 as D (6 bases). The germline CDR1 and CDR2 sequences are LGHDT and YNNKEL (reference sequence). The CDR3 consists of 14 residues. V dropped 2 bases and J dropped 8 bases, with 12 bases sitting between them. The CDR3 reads CASSQSGTPEKLFF. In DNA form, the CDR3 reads TGTGCCAGCAGCCAAAGTGGGACACCGGAAAAACTGTTTTTT.

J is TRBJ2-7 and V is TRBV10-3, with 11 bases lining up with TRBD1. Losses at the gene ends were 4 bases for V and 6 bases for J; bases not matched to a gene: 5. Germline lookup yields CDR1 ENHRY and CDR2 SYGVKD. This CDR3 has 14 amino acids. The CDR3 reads CAISGGDRGSEQYF. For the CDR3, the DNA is TGTGCCATCAGTGGGGGGGACAGGGGGTCCGAGCAGTACTTC.

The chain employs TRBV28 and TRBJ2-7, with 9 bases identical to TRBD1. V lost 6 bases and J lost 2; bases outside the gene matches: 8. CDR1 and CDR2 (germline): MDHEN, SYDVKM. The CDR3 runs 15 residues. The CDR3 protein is CASRPPGTGTYEQYF. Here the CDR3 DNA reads TGTGCCAGCAGGCCACCCGGGACAGGGACCTACGAGCAGTACTTC.

The CDR3 DNA is TGTGCCTGGATTACTAGCGGGAGCTACGAGCAGTACTTC. Its protein is CAWITSGSYEQYF. The genes are TRBV30 and TRBJ2-7, with 11 nucleotides matching TRBD2. The V and J ends lost 4 bases and 3 bases, in that order; junction bases with no gene match: 2. This CDR3 contains 13 residues. Germline V CDR1 and CDR2: GTSNPN, SVGIG (reference sequence). The complete variable domain, with remaining parts taken from reference TRBV30 and TRBJ2-7, reads SQTIHQWPATLVQPVGSPLSLECTVEGTSNPNLYWYRQAAGRGLQLLFYSVGIGQISSEVPQNLSASRPQDRQFILSSKKLLLSDSGFYLCAWITSGSYEQYFGPGTRLTVT.

The CDR3 protein is CASSFGLEETQYF. DNA of the CDR3: TGTGCCAGCAGCTTCGGACTAGAGGAGACCCAGTACTTC. The chain uses TRBV9 and TRBJ2-5; TRBD2 agrees at 7 bases. J gave up 5 bases and V 4 bases, and 5 bases lay outside the gene matches. From germline, CDR1 is SGDLS and CDR2 YYNGEE. This CDR3 comprises 13 residues.

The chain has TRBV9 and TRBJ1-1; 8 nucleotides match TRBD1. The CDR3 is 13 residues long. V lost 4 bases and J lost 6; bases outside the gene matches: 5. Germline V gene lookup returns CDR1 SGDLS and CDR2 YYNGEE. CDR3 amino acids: CASSPGQGPEAFF. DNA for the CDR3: TGTGCCAGCAGCCCCGGACAGGGCCCTGAAGCTTTCTTT.